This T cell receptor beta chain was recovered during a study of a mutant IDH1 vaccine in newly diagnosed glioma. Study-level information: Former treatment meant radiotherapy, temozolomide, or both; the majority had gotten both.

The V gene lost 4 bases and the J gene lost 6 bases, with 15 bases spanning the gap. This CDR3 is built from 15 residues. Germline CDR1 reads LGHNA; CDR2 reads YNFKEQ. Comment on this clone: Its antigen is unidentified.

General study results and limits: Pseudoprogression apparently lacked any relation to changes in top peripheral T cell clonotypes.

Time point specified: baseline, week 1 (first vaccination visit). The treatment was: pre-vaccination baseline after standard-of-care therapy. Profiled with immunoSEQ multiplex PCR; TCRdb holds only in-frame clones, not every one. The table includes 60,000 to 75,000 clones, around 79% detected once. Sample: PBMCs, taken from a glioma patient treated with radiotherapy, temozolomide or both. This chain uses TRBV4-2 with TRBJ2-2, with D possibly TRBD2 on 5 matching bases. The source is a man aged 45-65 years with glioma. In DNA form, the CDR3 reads TGTGCCAGCAGCCCCAAGATGAGGGAACCCGGGGAGCTGTTTTTT. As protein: CASSPKMREPGELFF.